A single sample is the source of the 29 T cell receptor beta chains below, sequenced in a study of vaccination effects on CD4 cells after COVID-19. Cells that had been cultured for roughly 9 days were the source of isolated CD4+ T cells. SARS-CoV-2 infection was confirmed by PCR in the person between March and December 2020. Every participant took two doses of the BNT162b2 or mRNA-1273 vaccine. Method: immunoSEQ multiplex PCR; TCRdb's copy keeps in-frame clones and lacks some. The data show about 46,000 clones, over 60% seen once. What these receptors recognize is not known. The material was CD4+ T cells from PBMCs cultured without peptide, obtained after COVID-19 vaccination. The receptor source for this set is a human donor who had a prior SARS-CoV-2 infection.

The gene calls are TRBV6-2 or TRBV6-3 and TRBJ2-1; D gene unclear. V was shortened by 2 bases and J by 4 bases, with 12 bases between the two germline ends. CDR1 is MNHEY, CDR2 SVGEGT, per germline. The CDR3 contains 15 residues. CDR3 residues: CASSYMGAGYNEQFF. In DNA form, the CDR3 reads TGTGCCAGCAGTTACATGGGCGCCGGATACAATGAGCAGTTCTTC.

This chain connects TRBV2 to TRBJ1-4, with D maybe TRBD1 (6 bases). The CDR3 consists of 13 residues. CDR1 and CDR2 (germline): SNHLY, FYNNEI. Trimming shortened V by 10 bases and J by 8 bases, and 17 bases separated the two germline ends. The CDR3 region is CAKSTGNSEKLFF. The DNA for the CDR3 is TGTGCCAAAAGCACAGGGAATTCGGAAAAACTGTTTTTT.

This clone was seen ten or more times. The chain joins TRBV9 to TRBJ2-3, with 8 bases matching TRBD2. CDR3 length: 16 amino acids. The ends lost 2 bases at V and 5 bases at J; junction bases unmatched: 10. Germline V lookup: CDR1 SGDLS, CDR2 YYNGEE. CDR3 bases: TGTGCCAGCAGCGTGGCGGGGGGCAGCCTTGAAGATACGCAGTATTTT. It specifies CASSVAGGSLEDTQYF.

The V call is TRBV18, the J call TRBJ1-6; D unresolved. CDR1 and CDR2 from the germline V gene are KGHSH and LQKENI. This CDR3 is 15 amino acids long. Between the trimmed V and J ends, which lost 6 bases and 0 bases, there was a span of 9 bases. This CDR3 reads CASSLQTSYNSPLHF. CDR3 in DNA: TGTGCCAGCTCGCTCCAGACCTCCTATAATTCACCCCTCCACTTT.

The chain uses TRBV2 and TRBJ2-7; 9 bases are shared with TRBD1. CDR3 length: 15 amino acids. Per germline, CDR1 SNHLY and CDR2 FYNNEI. The V gene end was trimmed by 6 bases and the J gene end by 0 bases; junction bases not matched to a gene: 6. The CDR3 DNA follows: TGTGCCAGCAGGGCCGGGACAGGGAACTCCTACGAGCAGTACTTC. This gives the protein CASRAGTGNSYEQYF.

The J gene is TRBJ1-2, the V gene TRBV3-1 (or the pseudogene TRBV3-2), with D maybe TRBD1 (5 bases). Between the trimmed V and J ends, which lost 2 bases and 8 bases, there was a span of 9 bases. CDR3 size: 12 residues. Germline V gives CDR1 LGHDT, CDR2 YNNKEL (reference sequence). This CDR3 is CASSQRDRGYTF. The CDR3, as DNA: TGTGCCAGCAGCCAACGGGACCGAGGCTACACCTTC.

The chain is built from TRBV18 and TRBJ2-7; 9 nucleotides align to TRBD1. Trimming removed 3 bases from V and 1 base from J; junction bases left unmatched: 4. Germline V gives CDR1 KGHSH, CDR2 LQKENI. CDR3 length equals 15 residues. CDR3 sequence reads: CASSPTGGASYEQYF. As DNA, the CDR3 is TGTGCCAGCTCACCTACAGGGGGCGCGTCCTACGAGCAGTACTTC.

This clone was found a few times. The V gene is TRBV15, the J gene TRBJ2-7, with 8 bases lining up with TRBD2. Germline V gene data show CDR1 as LNHNV and CDR2 as YYDKDF (reference sequence). This CDR3 has 14 residues. J lost 2 bases, V lost 2 bases, and 2 bases had no gene match. In nucleotides, the CDR3 is TGTGCCACCAGCAGACTAGCGGGCGCCTACGAGCAGTACTTC. This gives the protein CATSRLAGAYEQYF.

This chain connects TRBV9 to TRBJ1-2; D unresolved. In germline, CDR1 is SGDLS, CDR2 YYNGEE. Trimming took off 4 bases at V and 4 bases at J, with 20 bases between the two ends. The CDR3 covers 16 residues. The CDR3 protein is CASSSPLKRNLYGYTF. Written as DNA, the CDR3 is TGTGCCAGCAGCTCCCCCCTCAAGCGGAACCTCTATGGCTACACCTTC.

The chain links TRBV21-1 to TRBJ2-5; the DNA was not used to check the table's D call, TRBD1. TRBV21-1 is noted as a pseudogene. There are 14 residues in the CDR3. The CDR3 coding sequence is TGTGCCAGCAGCAAAGGGGGGCTCTGGGAGACCCAGTACTTC. Protein: CASSKGGLWETQYF.

Only one count was recorded for this clone. V usage is TRBV5-1 and J usage is TRBJ1-1; 7 nucleotides match TRBD1. The CDR3 consists of 15 residues. In germline, CDR1 is SGHRS, CDR2 YFSETQ. Losses at the gene ends were 0 bases for V and 3 bases for J; bases not matched to a gene: 5. The CDR3 sequence: CASSLEQGLYTEAFF. The CDR3 DNA reads as TGCGCCAGCAGCTTGGAACAGGGGCTATACACTGAAGCTTTCTTT.

The chain links TRBV11-2 to TRBJ2-3; TRBD2 matches at 11 bases. The CDR3 is 16 amino acids. V gave up 3 bases and J gave up 4 bases; unmatched junction bases: 6. From germline, CDR1 is SGHAT and CDR2 FQNNGV. The CDR3 loop is CASSFLAGGGADTQYF. The CDR3 DNA follows: TGTGCCAGCAGCTTCCTAGCGGGGGGCGGGGCAGATACGCAGTATTTT. Full variable domain (missing parts from reference TRBV11-2 and TRBJ2-3): EAGVAQSPRYKIIEKRQSVAFWCNPISGHATLYWYQQILGQGPKLLIQFQNNGVVDDSQLPKDRFSAERLKGVDSTLKIQPAKLEDSAVYLCASSFLAGGGADTQYFGPGTRLTVL.

This clone has a handful of counts. V usage is TRBV2 and J usage is TRBJ2-1; D remains ambiguous. Germline CDR1 SNHLY, CDR2 FYNNEI. The CDR3 covers 15 residues. Trimming left V 4 bases short and J 0 bases short, with 10 bases between. The CDR3 is CASSVSRSSYNEQFF. The CDR3 coding sequence is TGTGCCAGCAGTGTGTCTAGGAGCTCCTACAATGAGCAGTTCTTC.

This chain connects TRBV10-2 to TRBJ1-5, with no clear D. The length of the CDR3 is 15 residues. Trimming took 1 base from V and 3 from J, leaving 10 bases between them. Germline V gene sequence: CDR1 WSHSY, CDR2 SAAADI. The CDR3 DNA is TGCGCCAGCAGTGAGTGGGAGGGTTACAATCAGCCCCAGCATTTT. Its translation is CASSEWEGYNQPQHF.

The chain recombines TRBV7-2 with TRBJ2-1; tentatively, D is TRBD2 (6 bases). This CDR3 comprises 15 residues. Looked up from germline, CDR1 is SGHTA and CDR2 is FQGNSA. V lost 1 base and J 7 bases, leaving 14 bases between the germline ends. In DNA form, the CDR3 reads TGTGCCAGCAGCTTAGTGCTGGCGGAGGGGAATGAGCAGTTCTTC. It specifies CASSLVLAEGNEQFF.

The rearrangement links TRBV6-4 to TRBJ1-1; tentatively, D is TRBD1 (6 bases). V was shortened by 7 bases and J by 1 base, with 19 bases between the two germline ends. This CDR3 has 16 residues. Germline V gene sequence: CDR1 MRHNA, CDR2 SNTAGT. In DNA, the CDR3 is TGTGCCAGCACTCCGAACTTGACAGGAAGGAACACTGAAGCTTTCTTT. As protein: CASTPNLTGRNTEAFF.

CDR3 DNA: TGTGCCAGCAGCTTAGGCAGCAACACCGGGGAGCTGTTTTTT. It encodes CASSLGSNTGELFF. The chain uses TRBV7-3 and TRBJ2-2; D uncertain. Germline values: CDR1 SGHTA, CDR2 FQGTGA. Trimming took 2 bases from V and 2 from J, leaving 6 bases between them. The CDR3 length is 14 residues.

The chain links TRBV30 to TRBJ1-2, with D possibly matching TRBD1 (5 bases). Trimming stripped 7 bases from V and 3 bases from J, with 12 bases between. Looked up from germline, CDR1 is GTSNPN and CDR2 is SVGIG (reference sequence). The CDR3 is 12 residues long. CDR3 residues: CASSGGDYGYTF. CDR3 coding DNA: TGTGCCTCCTCTGGGGGGGACTATGGCTACACCTTC.

Here the CDR3 reads CASSRTGAMNTEAFF. For the CDR3, the DNA is TGTGCCAGCAGCAGGACAGGGGCGATGAACACTGAAGCTTTCTTT. The chain employs TRBV5-6 and TRBJ1-1; 9 positions agree with TRBD1. V trimming: 4 bases; J trimming: 0 bases; junction bases outside the gene matches: 4. Germline V CDR1 and CDR2: SGHDT, YYEEEE. This CDR3 has 15 residues. The full variable domain, its missing parts supplied by reference TRBV5-6 and TRBJ1-1, is DAGVTQSPTHLIKTRGQQVTLRCSPKSGHDTVSWYQQALGQGPQFIFQYYEEEERQRGNFPDRFSGHQFPNYSSELNVNALLLGDSALYLCASSRTGAMNTEAFFGQGTRLTVV.

In DNA form, the CDR3 reads TGTGCCAGCAGCTTGGAACCCACTTCTCGCTACACCTTC. Translation gives CASSLEPTSRYTF. V is TRBV5-5 and J is TRBJ1-2; D is unresolved. The V gene's germline CDR1 is SGHKS and CDR2 YYEKEE (reference sequence). The CDR3 sequence is 13 residues long. V dropped 0 bases and J dropped 9 bases, with 12 bases sitting between them. Looking up the rest from reference TRBV5-5 and TRBJ1-2 gives the full variable domain: DAGVTQSPTHLIKTRGQQVTLRCSPISGHKSVSWYQQVLGQGPQFIFQYYEKEERGRGNFPDRFSARQFPNYSSELNVNALLLGDSALYLCASSLEPTSRYTFGSGTRLTVV.

This clone has only a few counts. The chain couples TRBV5-1 to TRBJ2-3, with D perhaps given as TRBD1 or TRBD2 (5 bases each). Trimming stripped 4 bases from V and 5 bases from J, with 14 bases between. The CDR3 consists of 14 residues. CDR1 and CDR2 from the germline V gene are SGHRS and YFSETQ. The CDR3 DNA follows: TGCGCCAGCAGCCAGGGAAACCGGGGAGATACGCAGTATTTT. Protein product: CASSQGNRGDTQYF.

This chain joins TRBV7-2 and TRBJ1-2; 8 bases align to TRBD1. The J segment lost 3 bases and the V segment lost 2 bases, leaving 8 bases of the junction unmatched. This CDR3 has 16 residues. In germline, CDR1 is SGHTA, CDR2 FQGNSA. CDR3 bases: TGTGCCAGCAGCTTAAATGCAGGGGGCAACGACTATGGCTACACCTTC. It encodes CASSLNAGGNDYGYTF. The whole variable domain, remainder taken from reference TRBV7-2 and TRBJ1-2, is GAGVSQSPSNKVTEKGKDVELRCDPISGHTALYWYRQSLGQGLEFLIYFQGNSAPDKSGLPSDRFSAERTGGSVSTLTIQRTQQEDSAVYLCASSLNAGGNDYGYTFGSGTRLTVV.

This chain links TRBV5-1 with TRBJ2-5; a possible D gene is TRBD2 (6 bases). The CDR3 covers 14 residues. Germline V gives CDR1 SGHRS, CDR2 YFSETQ. V gave up 0 bases and J gave up 5 bases, with 11 bases separating them. CDR3 sequence reads: CASSLGGRGETQYF. The CDR3 DNA reads as TGCGCCAGCAGCTTGGGGGGACGGGGGGAGACCCAGTACTTC. The full variable domain, rest sourced from reference TRBV5-1 and TRBJ2-5, is KAGVTQTPRYLIKTRGQQVTLSCSPISGHRSVSWYQQTPGQGLQFLFEYFSETQRNKGNFPGRFSGRQFSNSRSEMNVSTLELGDSALYLCASSLGGRGETQYFGPGTRLLVL.

This chain connects TRBV27 to TRBJ1-1; 8 bases are a match to TRBD1. V lost 6 bases and J lost 0; bases outside the gene matches: 12. The CDR3 spans 17 residues. Per germline, CDR1 MNHEY and CDR2 SMNVEV (reference sequence). The CDR3 sequence is CASRPRGGQGLNTEAFF. In DNA, the CDR3 is TGTGCCAGCAGGCCTCGTGGCGGACAGGGCCTGAACACTGAAGCTTTCTTT.

The chain employs TRBV30 and TRBJ2-5; D is tentatively TRBD1 or TRBD2 (5 bases each). Germline CDR1 is GTSNPN and CDR2 is SVGIG (reference sequence). Trimming took off 3 bases at V and 4 bases at J, with 18 bases between the two ends. The CDR3 covers 15 residues. The CDR3 nucleotides read TGTGCCTGGAGCGAGAGGGGCATTATCGGAGAGACCCAGTACTTC. Protein sequence: CAWSERGIIGETQYF. The entire variable domain, with the rest obtained from reference TRBV30 and TRBJ2-5, is as follows: SQTIHQWPATLVQPVGSPLSLECTVEGTSNPNLYWYRQAAGRGLQLLFYSVGIGQISSEVPQNLSASRPQDRQFILSSKKLLLSDSGFYLCAWSERGIIGETQYFGPGTRLLVL.

The chain employs TRBV5-1 and TRBJ1-1, with unresolved D. The CDR3 length is 14 residues. Germline V gene sequence: CDR1 SGHRS, CDR2 YFSETQ. V was cut by 0 bases and J by 1 base, with 7 bases left in between. The CDR3 sequence: CASSLVLGNTEAFF. For the CDR3, the DNA is TGCGCCAGCAGCTTGGTTCTGGGGAACACTGAAGCTTTCTTT.

The chain recombines TRBV2 with TRBJ2-1; 8 bases map to TRBD1. The V gene end was trimmed by 4 bases and the J gene end by 8 bases; junction bases not matched to a gene: 7. The CDR3 has 14 residues. CDR1 SNHLY and CDR2 FYNNEI come from the germline V gene. The chain's CDR3 is CASSVGQGGDEQFF. The CDR3 DNA reads TGTGCCAGCAGTGTAGGACAGGGTGGGGATGAGCAGTTCTTC.

The chain combines TRBV4-1 with TRBJ2-3; tentatively, D is TRBD2 (6 bases). The germline CDR1 and CDR2 sequences are MGHRA and YSYEKL. The CDR3 loop spans 15 amino acids. V lost 2 bases and J lost 6, with 15 bases in between. Here the CDR3 DNA reads TGCGCCAGCAGCCAACCGGGACTTTACACGGATACGCAGTATTTT. Amino acid sequence: CASSQPGLYTDTQYF.

V and J are TRBV5-5 and TRBJ1-2, with D unclear. V was pared by 0 bases and J by 1 base, with 1 base between. The CDR3 runs to 12 residues. Germline V gene lookup returns CDR1 SGHKS and CDR2 YYEKEE (reference sequence). CDR3 in amino acids: CASSLVNYGYTF. The CDR3, as DNA: TGTGCCAGCAGCTTGGTTAACTATGGCTACACCTTC. Based on the CDR3 plus reference TRBV5-5 and TRBJ1-2, the full variable domain is DAGVTQSPTHLIKTRGQQVTLRCSPISGHKSVSWYQQVLGQGPQFIFQYYEKEERGRGNFPDRFSARQFPNYSSELNVNALLLGDSALYLCASSLVNYGYTFGSGTRLTVV.